This TCR beta chain was captured in a study of cytomegalovirus exposure and HLA in healthy donors. Study observations and caveats: A missense variant in DCLRE1C was later tied to TCR beta V- and J-gene trimming. Previously analyzed data showed that most TCR beta V segments were productive at a frequency of about 87% or about 30%.

Donors were ostensibly healthy at sampling, although undocumented immune exposures were probable. This clone has just a few counts. The target antigen is unknown. Germline values: CDR1 SNHLY, CDR2 FYNNEI. The CDR3 is 16 residues long. Unmatched junction bases numbered 7, after V lost 6 bases and J lost 4 bases. A multiplex PCR was run with 60 Vbeta primers and 13 Jbeta primers. Profiled with immunoSEQ multiplex PCR; TCRdb holds only in-frame clones, not every one. The table has 170,000 or so clones, under 85% seen once. The source of this sequence is a man younger than 35 in good health and CMV-seronegative. V is TRBV2 and J is TRBJ2-1, with 12 bases lining up with TRBD2. The sequenced sample was PBMCs. The CDR3 here is CASRTTGLAGYNEQFF. DNA for the CDR3: TGTGCCAGCAGAACTACGGGACTAGCGGGTTACAATGAGCAGTTCTTC.